Listed below are T cell receptor beta chains from one sample, sequenced in a study of blood T cells in healthy people across ages. TCRdb reanalysed the 5' RACE reads using MiXCR and keeps one entry per CDR3 protein. The sample includes 1.8 million or so distinct CDR3 sequences, 35% to 50% of them seen just once. Input material: blood. The receptors originated from a human donor in good health. CDR3s include the opening cysteine and the closing phenylalanine or tryptophan. A D gene is named only where the DNA matches it firmly. Rows may omit the clone size; those that give it use once, few, many or a size class.

j_gene	abundance	d_gene	v_gene	CDR3aa	CDR3nt
TRBJ1-1	few	-	TRBV12-3/TRBV12-4	CASRGSMATEAFF	TGTGCCAGCAGAGGTTCGATGGCCACTGAAGCTTTCTTT
TRBJ1-2	few	-	TRBV6-5	CASSPSTGEVGNGYTF	TGTGCCAGCAGCCCCTCGACAGGCGAAGTTGGGAATGGCTACACCTTC
TRBJ2-5	-	TRBD1	TRBV25-1	CASSEGQEETQYF	TGTGCCAGCAGTGAGGGACAGGAAGAGACCCAGTACTTC
TRBJ2-7	many	TRBD1	TRBV3-1	CASSRRDRDGEQYF	TGTGCCAGCAGCCGCCGGGACAGGGATGGAGAGCAGTACTTC
TRBJ1-2	-	-	TRBV4-3	CASSQGPGIHLGYTF	TGCGCCAGCAGCCAAGGCCCAGGAATACATCTTGGCTACACCTTC
TRBJ2-2	-	-	TRBV15	CATSRDSPSNTGELVF	TGTGCCACCAGCAGAGATTCCCCGTCGAACACCGGGGAGCTGGTTTTT
TRBJ2-1	few	-	TRBV2	CASSEKVAPNEQFF	TGTGCCAGCAGTGAAAAGGTGGCCCCCAATGAGCAGTTCTTC
TRBJ1-2	-	TRBD1	TRBV12-3/TRBV12-4	CASSLRDRGSSYTF	TGTGCCAGCAGTCTCCGGGACAGGGGATCGAGCTACACCTTC
TRBJ2-2	-	-	TRBV5-1	CASSLQLELLGGELFF	TGCGCCAGCAGCCTCCAGCTGGAATTACTGGGCGGGGAGCTGTTTTTT
TRBJ2-7	-	-	TRBV11-1	CASSLQLGGNEQYF	TGTGCCAGCAGCTTACAGTTAGGGGGTAACGAGCAGTACTTC
TRBJ1-4	-	-	TRBV20-1	CSARMTRNEKLFF	TGCAGTGCTAGGATGACTAGGAACGAAAAACTGTTTTTT
TRBJ2-5	-	TRBD2	TRBV5-1	CASSSTGTSEETQYF	TGCGCCAGCAGCTCGACCGGGACTAGCGAAGAGACCCAGTACTTC
TRBJ2-3	-	TRBD2	TRBV4-2	CASSQLSGGITDTQYF	TGTGCCAGCAGCCAGCTTAGCGGGGGGATCACAGATACGCAGTATTTT
TRBJ1-2	once	TRBD1	TRBV12-5	CASGLSGTGGHGYTF	TGTGCTAGTGGTTTGTCCGGGACAGGGGGGCATGGCTACACCTTC
TRBJ2-1	few	TRBD2	TRBV20-1	CSASTRLAVNEQFF	TGCAGTGCTTCTACTAGACTAGCGGTCAATGAGCAGTTCTTC
TRBJ2-1	-	-	TRBV20-1	CSATDSHSYNGQFF	TGCAGTGCCACTGACAGTCACTCCTACAATGGGCAGTTCTTC
TRBJ1-2	-	TRBD1	TRBV29-1	CSVAGQGRVLGTF	TGCAGCGTCGCGGGACAGGGAAGAGTCTTAGGCACCTTC
TRBJ1-2	few	-	TRBV6-5	CASSGRDGYTF	TGTGCCAGCAGCGGACGGGATGGCTACACCTTC
TRBJ2-7	-	-	TRBV4-2	CASSQRLGDFYEQYF	TGTGCCAGCAGCCAACGCTTGGGGGATTTCTACGAGCAGTACTTC